This TCR beta chain was captured by sequencing in a study of T-cell reconstitution after alpha-beta-depleted transplantation in children. Preparing the TCRbeta library involved the use of unique molecular identifiers. TCRdb itself ran the PCR reads through MiXCR, one entry per CDR3 protein. The data contain about a million distinct CDR3 sequences, about 29% of them singletons. About this clonotype: The antigen is unknown.

General study findings and limits: Alpha-beta T cells present about two months after transplant were reported to originate from several hundred expanded graft clones.

This sequence originates from a boy less than two years old who had a stem cell transplant for SCID, so the T cells may come from the graft donor. The sequencing here drew on PBMCs, mostly from graft donor cells, taken 360 days after TCRalphabeta/CD19-depleted stem cell transplant.

The CDR3 region has the DNA TGTGCCAGCAGCGACCGGGACAGGGTAAACACCATATATTTT. It translates to CASSDRDRVNTIYF. V is TRBV9 and J is TRBJ1-3, with 9 positions matching TRBD1. The germline V gene encodes CDR1 SGDLS and CDR2 YYNGEE. J was trimmed by 6 bases and V by 3 bases; bases with no gene match: 4. This CDR3 is 14 amino acids long.